This T cell receptor beta chain was sequenced for a study of blood T cell repertoires in COVID-19. Background on the study: The analysed material was cDNA or gDNA that came from T cells, B-cell-depleted T cells, or PBMCs.

This CDR3 has 15 residues. Trimming left V 0 bases short and J 3 bases short, with 9 bases between. The germline V gene has CDR1 SGHRS and CDR2 YFSETQ. TCRdb's copy holds only in-frame clones and misses some; the assay was immunoSEQ multiplex PCR. This sample carries tens of thousands of clones, roughly 77% of them seen once, and the ten largest clones take roughly a third. This clonotype originated in a woman aged 70-85 years with acute or convalescent COVID-19. The material sequenced was peripheral blood. The V call is TRBV5-1, the J call TRBJ2-2; a possible D gene is TRBD1 (6 bases). The CDR3 loop reads CASSLDREDTGELFF. CDR3 DNA sequence: TGCGCCAGCAGCTTGGACAGGGAAGACACCGGGGAGCTGTTTTTT.